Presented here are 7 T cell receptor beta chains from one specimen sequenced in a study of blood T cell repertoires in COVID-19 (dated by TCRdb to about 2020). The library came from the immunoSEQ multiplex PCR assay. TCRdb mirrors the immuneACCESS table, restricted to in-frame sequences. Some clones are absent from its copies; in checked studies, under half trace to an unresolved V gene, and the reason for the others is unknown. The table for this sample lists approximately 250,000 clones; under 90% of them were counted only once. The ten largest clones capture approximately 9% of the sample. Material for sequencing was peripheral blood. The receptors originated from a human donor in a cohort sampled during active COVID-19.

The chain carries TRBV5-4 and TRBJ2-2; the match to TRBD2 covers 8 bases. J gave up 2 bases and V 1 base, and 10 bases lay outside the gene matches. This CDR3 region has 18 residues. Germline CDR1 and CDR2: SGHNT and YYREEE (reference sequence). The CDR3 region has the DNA TGTGCCAGCAGCTTGAAGGCTAGCGGGCATATTAACACCGGGGAGCTGTTTTTT. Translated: CASSLKASGHINTGELFF.

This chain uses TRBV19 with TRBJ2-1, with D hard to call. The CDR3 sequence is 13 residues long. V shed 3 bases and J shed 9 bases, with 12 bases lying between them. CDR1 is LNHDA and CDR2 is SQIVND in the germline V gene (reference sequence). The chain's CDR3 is CASSIPTFGEQFF. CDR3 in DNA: TGTGCCAGTAGTATTCCGACATTCGGTGAGCAGTTCTTC.

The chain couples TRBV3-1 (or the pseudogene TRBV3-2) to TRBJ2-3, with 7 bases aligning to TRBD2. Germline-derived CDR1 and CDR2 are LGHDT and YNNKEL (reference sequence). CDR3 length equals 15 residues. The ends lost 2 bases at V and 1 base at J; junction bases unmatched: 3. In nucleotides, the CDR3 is TGTGCCAGCAGCCAAACTAGCGCGGGCACAGATACGCAGTATTTT. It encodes CASSQTSAGTDTQYF.

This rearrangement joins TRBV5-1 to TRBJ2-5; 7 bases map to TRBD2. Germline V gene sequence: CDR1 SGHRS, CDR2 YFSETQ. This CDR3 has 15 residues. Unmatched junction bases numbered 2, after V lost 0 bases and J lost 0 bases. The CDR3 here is CASSLGSGDQETQYF. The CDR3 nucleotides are TGCGCCAGCAGCTTGGGAAGCGGGGACCAAGAGACCCAGTACTTC.

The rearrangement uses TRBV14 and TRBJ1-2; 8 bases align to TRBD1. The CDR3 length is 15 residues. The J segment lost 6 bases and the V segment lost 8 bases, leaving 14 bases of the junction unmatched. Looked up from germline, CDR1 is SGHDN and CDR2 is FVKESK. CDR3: CASEPGTGPFNGYTF. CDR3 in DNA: TGTGCCAGCGAACCCGGGACAGGACCGTTTAATGGCTACACCTTC.

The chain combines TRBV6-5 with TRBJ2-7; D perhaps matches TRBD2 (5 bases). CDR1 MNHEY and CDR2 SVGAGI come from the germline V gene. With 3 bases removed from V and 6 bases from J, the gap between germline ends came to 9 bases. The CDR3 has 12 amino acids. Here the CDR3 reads CASSYMRVEQYF. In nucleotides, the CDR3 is TGTGCCAGCAGTTATATGCGGGTCGAGCAGTACTTC.

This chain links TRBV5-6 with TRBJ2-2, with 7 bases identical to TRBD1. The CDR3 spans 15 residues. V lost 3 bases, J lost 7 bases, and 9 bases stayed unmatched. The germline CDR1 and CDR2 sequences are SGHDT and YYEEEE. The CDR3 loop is CASSYKTTGSGELFF. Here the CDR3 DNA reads TGTGCCAGCAGCTATAAAACGACAGGGAGCGGGGAGCTGTTTTTT.